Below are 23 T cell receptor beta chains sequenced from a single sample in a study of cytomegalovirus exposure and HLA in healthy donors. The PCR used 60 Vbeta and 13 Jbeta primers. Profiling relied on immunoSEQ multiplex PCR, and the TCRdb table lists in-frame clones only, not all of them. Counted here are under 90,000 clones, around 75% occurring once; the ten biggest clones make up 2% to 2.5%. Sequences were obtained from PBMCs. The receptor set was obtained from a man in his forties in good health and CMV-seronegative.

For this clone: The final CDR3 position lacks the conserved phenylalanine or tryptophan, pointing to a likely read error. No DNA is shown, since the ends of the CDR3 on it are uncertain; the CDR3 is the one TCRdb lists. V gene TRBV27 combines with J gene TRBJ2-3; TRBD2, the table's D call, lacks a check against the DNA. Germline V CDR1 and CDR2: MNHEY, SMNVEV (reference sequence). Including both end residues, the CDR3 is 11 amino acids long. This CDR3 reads CASSLSRVPPS.

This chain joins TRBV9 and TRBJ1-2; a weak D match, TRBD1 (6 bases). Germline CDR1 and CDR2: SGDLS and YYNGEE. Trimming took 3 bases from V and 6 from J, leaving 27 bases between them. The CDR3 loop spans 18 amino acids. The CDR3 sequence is CASSARNLRTAPRDGYTF. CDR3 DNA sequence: TGTGCCAGCAGCGCCAGAAATCTTAGGACAGCACCGAGGGATGGCTACACCTTC.

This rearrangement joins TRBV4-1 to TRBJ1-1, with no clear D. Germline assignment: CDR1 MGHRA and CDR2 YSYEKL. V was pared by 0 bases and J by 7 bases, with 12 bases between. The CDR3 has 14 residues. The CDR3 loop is CASSQDLQAGEAFF. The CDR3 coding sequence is TGCGCCAGCAGCCAAGATCTTCAGGCGGGTGAAGCTTTCTTT.

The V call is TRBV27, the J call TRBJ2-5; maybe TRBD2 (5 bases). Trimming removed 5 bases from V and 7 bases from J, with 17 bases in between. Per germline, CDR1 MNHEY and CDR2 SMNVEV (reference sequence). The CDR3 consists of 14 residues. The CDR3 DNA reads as TGTGCCAGCAGTCCCCTGGACTCGAAGAGGACCCAGTACTTC. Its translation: CASSPLDSKRTQYF.

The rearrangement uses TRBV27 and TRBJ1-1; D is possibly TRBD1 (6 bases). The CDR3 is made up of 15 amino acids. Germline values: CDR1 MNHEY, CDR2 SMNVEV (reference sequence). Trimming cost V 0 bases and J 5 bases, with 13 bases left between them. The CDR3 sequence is CASSLSRGGGTEAFF. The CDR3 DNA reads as TGTGCCAGCAGTTTATCGCGAGGGGGAGGGACTGAAGCTTTCTTT.

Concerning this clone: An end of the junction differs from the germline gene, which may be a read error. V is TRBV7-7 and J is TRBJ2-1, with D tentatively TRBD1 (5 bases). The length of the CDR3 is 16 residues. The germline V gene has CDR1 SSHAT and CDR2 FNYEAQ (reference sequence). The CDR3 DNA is TGTGCTAGCACTGACAGTACCAGTAGCCCCTTGGATGAGCAGTTCTTC. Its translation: CASTDSTSSPLDEQFF.

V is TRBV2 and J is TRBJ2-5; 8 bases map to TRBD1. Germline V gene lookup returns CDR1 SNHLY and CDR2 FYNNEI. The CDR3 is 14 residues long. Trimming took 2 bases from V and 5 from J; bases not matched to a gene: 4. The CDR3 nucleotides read TGTGCCAGCAGTGAACAGGGGGCGGAGGAGACCCAGTACTTC. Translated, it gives CASSEQGAEETQYF.

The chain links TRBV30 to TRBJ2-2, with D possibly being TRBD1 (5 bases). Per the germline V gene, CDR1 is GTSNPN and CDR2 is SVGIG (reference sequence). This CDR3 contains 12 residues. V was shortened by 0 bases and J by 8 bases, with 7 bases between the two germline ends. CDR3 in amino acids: CAWSVGEGELFF. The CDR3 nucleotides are TGTGCCTGGAGTGTAGGGGAAGGGGAGCTGTTTTTT.

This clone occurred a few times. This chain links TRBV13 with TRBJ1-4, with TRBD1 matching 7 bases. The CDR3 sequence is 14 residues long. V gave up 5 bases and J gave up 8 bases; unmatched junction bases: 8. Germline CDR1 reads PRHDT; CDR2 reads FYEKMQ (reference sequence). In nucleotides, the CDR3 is TGTGCCAGCAGCCTCCAGGGACAGAGCGAAAAACTGTTTTTT. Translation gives CASSLQGQSEKLFF.

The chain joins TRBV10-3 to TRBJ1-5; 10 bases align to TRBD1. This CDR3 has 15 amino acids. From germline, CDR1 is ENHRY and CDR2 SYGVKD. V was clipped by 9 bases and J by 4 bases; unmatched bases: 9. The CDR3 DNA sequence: TGTGCCATTGGGACAGGGGATAGAATTAATCAGCCCCAGCATTTT. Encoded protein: CAIGTGDRINQPQHF.

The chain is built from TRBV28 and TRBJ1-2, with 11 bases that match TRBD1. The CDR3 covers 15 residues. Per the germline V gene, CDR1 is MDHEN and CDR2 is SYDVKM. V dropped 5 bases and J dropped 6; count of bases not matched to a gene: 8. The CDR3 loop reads CASSPLGQGVHGYTF. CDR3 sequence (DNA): TGTGCCAGCAGTCCACTGGGACAGGGGGTGCATGGCTACACCTTC.

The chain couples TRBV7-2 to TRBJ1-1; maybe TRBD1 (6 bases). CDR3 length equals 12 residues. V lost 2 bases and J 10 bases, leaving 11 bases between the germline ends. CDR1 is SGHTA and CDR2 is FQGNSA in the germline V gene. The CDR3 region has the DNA TGTGCCAGCAGCTTACGACAGGCTGGAGCTTTCTTT. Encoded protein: CASSLRQAGAFF. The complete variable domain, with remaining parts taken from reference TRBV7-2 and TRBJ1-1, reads GAGVSQSPSNKVTEKGKDVELRCDPISGHTALYWYRQSLGQGLEFLIYFQGNSAPDKSGLPSDRFSAERTGGSVSTLTIQRTQQEDSAVYLCASSLRQAGAFFGQGTRLTVV.

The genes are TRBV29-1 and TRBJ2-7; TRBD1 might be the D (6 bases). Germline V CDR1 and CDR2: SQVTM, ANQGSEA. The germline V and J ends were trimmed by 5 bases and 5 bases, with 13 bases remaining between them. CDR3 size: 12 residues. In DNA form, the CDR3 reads TGCAGCGTTTTTGGGGGCACGGACGAGCAGTACTTC. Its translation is CSVFGGTDEQYF.

CDR3 nucleotides: TGTGCCAGTAGCAGTACAGCCACCGGGGAGCTGTTTTTT. This translates into CASSSTATGELFF. The chain links TRBV19 to TRBJ2-2; no clear D. The V gene lost 6 bases and the J gene lost 4 bases, with 9 bases spanning the gap. CDR3 length: 13 residues. CDR1 is LNHDA and CDR2 is SQIVND in the germline V gene (reference sequence).

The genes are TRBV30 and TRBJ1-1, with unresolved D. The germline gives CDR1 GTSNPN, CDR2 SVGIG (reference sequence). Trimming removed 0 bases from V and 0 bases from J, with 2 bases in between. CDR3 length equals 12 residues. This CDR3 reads CAWSVMNTEAFF. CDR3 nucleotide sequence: TGTGCCTGGAGTGTCATGAACACTGAAGCTTTCTTT.

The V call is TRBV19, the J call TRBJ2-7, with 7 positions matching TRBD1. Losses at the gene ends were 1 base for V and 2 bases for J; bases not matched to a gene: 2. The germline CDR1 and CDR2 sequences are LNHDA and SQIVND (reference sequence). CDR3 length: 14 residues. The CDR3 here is CASSIGGGTYEQYF. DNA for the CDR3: TGTGCCAGTAGTATAGGAGGGGGCACCTACGAGCAGTACTTC. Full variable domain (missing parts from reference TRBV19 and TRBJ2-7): DGGITQSPKYLFRKEGQNVTLSCEQNLNHDAMYWYRQDPGQGLRLIYYSQIVNDFQKGDIAEGYSVSREKKESFPLTVTSAQKNPTAFYLCASSIGGGTYEQYFGPGTRLTVT.

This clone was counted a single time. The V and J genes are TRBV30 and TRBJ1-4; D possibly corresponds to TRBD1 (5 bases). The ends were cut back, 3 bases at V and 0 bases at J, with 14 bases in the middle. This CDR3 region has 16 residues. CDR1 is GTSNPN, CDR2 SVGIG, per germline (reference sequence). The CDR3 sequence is CAWRGGRGTTNEKLFF. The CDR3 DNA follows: TGTGCCTGGAGGGGGGGGAGAGGCACAACTAATGAAAAACTGTTTTTT. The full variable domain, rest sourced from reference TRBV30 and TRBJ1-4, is SQTIHQWPATLVQPVGSPLSLECTVEGTSNPNLYWYRQAAGRGLQLLFYSVGIGQISSEVPQNLSASRPQDRQFILSSKKLLLSDSGFYLCAWRGGRGTTNEKLFFGSGTQLSVL.

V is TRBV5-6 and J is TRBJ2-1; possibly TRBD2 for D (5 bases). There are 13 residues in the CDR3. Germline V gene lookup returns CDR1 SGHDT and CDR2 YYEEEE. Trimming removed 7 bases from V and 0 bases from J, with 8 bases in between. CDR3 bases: TGTGCCAGCGTAGCGCTCTCCTACAATGAGCAGTTCTTC. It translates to CASVALSYNEQFF. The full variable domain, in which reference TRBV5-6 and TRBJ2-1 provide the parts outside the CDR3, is DAGVTQSPTHLIKTRGQQVTLRCSPKSGHDTVSWYQQALGQGPQFIFQYYEEEERQRGNFPDRFSGHQFPNYSSELNVNALLLGDSALYLCASVALSYNEQFFGPGTRLTVL.

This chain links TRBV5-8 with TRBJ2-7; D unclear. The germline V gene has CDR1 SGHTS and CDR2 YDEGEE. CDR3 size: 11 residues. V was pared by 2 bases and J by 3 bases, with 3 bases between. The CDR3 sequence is CASSFNYEQYF. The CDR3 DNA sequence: TGTGCCAGCAGCTTTAACTACGAGCAGTACTTC.

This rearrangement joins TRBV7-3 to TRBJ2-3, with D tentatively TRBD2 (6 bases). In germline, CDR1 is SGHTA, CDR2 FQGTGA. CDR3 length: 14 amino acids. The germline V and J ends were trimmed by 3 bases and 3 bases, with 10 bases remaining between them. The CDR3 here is CASSLDGRTDTQYF. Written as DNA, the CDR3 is TGTGCCAGCAGCTTGGACGGGAGAACAGATACGCAGTATTTT.

CDR3 DNA: TGTGCCAGCAAACGGGAGTCCGAAGCTTTCTTT. Its translation is CASKRESEAFF. The rearrangement links TRBV27 to TRBJ1-1; D unresolved. This CDR3 spans 11 amino acids. Germline values: CDR1 MNHEY, CDR2 SMNVEV (reference sequence). The germline V and J ends were trimmed by 7 bases and 8 bases, with 11 bases remaining between them.

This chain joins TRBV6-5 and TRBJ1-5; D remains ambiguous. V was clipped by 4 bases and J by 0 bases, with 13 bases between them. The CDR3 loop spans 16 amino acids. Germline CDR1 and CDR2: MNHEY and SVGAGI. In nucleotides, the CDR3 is TGTGCCAGCAGTTCCACTCGGGGTTTTAGCAATCAGCCCCAGCATTTT. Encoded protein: CASSSTRGFSNQPQHF.

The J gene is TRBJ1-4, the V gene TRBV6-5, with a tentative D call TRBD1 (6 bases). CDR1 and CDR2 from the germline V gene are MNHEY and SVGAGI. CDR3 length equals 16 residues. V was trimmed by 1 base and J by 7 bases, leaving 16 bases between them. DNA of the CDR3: TGTGCCAGCAGTTACTTACAGGGAGGGGTTGGTGAAAAACTGTTTTTT. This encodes CASSYLQGGVGEKLFF.